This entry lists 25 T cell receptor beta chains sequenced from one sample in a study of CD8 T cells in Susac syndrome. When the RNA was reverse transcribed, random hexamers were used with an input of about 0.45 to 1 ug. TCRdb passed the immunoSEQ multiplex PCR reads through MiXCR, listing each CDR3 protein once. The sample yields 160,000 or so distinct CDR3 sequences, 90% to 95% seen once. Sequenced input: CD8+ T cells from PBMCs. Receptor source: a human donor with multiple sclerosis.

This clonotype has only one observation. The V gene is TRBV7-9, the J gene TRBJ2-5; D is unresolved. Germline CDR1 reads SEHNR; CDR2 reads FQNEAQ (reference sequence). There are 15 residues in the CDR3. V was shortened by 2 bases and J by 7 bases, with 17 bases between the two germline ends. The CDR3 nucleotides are TGTGCCAGCAGCTTAACCGATAGGGCTGGTGGGACCCAGTACTTC. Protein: CASSLTDRAGGTQYF.

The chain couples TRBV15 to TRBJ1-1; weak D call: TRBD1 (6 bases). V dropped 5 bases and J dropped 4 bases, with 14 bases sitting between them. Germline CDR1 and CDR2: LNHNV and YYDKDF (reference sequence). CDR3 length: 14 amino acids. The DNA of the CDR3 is TGTGCCACCAGCGAGGACAGTAGGATCACTGAAGCTTTCTTT. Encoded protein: CATSEDSRITEAFF.

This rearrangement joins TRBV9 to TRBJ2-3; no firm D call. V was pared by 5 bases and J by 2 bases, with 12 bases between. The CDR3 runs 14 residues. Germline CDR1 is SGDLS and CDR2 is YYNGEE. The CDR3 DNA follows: TGTGCCAGCAGTGGTAACAGCCCCACAGATACGCAGTATTTT. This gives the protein CASSGNSPTDTQYF.

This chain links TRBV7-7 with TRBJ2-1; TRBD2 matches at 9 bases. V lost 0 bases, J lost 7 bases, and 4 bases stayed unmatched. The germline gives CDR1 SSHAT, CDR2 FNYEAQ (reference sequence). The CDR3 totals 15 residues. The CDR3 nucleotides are TGTGCCAGCAGCTTAGCCCTAGCGGGGATTAATGAGCAGTTCTTC. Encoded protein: CASSLALAGINEQFF.

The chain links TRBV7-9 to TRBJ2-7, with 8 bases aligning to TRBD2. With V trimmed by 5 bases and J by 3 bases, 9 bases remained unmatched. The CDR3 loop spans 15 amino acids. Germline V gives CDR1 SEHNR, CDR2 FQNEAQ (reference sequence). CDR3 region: CASSPRPGGLYEQYF. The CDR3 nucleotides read TGTGCCAGCAGCCCACGACCGGGGGGGCTCTACGAGCAGTACTTC.

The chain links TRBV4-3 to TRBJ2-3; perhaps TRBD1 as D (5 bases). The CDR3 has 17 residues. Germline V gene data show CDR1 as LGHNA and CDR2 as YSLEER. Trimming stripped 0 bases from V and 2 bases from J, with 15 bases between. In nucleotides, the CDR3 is TGCGCCAGCAGCCAAGATTGGGGCAGGGCTATCACAGATACGCAGTATTTT. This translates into CASSQDWGRAITDTQYF.

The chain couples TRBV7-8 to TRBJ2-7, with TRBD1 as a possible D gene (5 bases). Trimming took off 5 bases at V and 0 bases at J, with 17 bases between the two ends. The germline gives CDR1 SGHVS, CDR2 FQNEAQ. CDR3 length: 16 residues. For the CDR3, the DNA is TGTGCCAGCAGCCGAACGGCAGGGTCCGTCTCCTACGAGCAGTACTTC. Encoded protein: CASSRTAGSVSYEQYF.

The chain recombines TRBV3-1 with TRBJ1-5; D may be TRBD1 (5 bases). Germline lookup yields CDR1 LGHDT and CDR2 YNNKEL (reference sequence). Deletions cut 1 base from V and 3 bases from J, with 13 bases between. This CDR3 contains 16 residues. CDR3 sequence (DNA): TGTGCCAGCAGCCAAGGACGGCGGGGGACCAATCAGCCCCAGCATTTT. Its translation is CASSQGRRGTNQPQHF.

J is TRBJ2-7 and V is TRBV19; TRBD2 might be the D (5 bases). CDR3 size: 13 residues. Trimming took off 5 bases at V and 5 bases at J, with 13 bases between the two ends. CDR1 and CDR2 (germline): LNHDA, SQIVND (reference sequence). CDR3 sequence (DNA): TGTGCCAGTAGTCCGGCTCCCGGGGACGAGCAGTACTTC. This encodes CASSPAPGDEQYF.

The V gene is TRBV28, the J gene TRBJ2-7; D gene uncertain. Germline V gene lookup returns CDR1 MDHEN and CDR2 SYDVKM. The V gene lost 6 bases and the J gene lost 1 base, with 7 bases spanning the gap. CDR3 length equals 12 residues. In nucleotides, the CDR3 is TGTGCCAGCAGCTACCCGTCCTACGAGCAGTACTTC. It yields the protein CASSYPSYEQYF.

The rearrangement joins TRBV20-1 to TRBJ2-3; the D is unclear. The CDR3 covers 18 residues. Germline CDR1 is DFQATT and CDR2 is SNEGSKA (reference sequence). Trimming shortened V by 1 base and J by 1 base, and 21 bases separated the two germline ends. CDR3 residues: CSARGLGPMVWGTDTQYF. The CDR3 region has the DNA TGCAGTGCTAGAGGCCTGGGCCCTATGGTGTGGGGCACAGATACGCAGTATTTT.

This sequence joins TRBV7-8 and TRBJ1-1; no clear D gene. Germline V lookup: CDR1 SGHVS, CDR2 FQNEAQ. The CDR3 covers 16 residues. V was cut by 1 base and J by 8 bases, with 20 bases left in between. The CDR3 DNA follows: TGTGCCAGCAGCTTAGAGGCGAATACAGAGTCTTCGGAAGCTTTCTTT. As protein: CASSLEANTESSEAFF.

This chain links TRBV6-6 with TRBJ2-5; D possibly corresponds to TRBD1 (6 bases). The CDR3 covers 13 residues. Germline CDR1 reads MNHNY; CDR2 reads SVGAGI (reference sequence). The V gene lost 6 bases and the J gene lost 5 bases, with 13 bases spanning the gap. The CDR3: CASRAGARETQYF. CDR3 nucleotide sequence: TGTGCCAGCAGAGCAGGGGCCAGGGAGACCCAGTACTTC.

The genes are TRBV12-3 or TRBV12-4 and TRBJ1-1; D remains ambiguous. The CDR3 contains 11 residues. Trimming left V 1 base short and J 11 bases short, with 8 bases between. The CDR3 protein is CASSLGPAAFF. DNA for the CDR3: TGTGCCAGCAGTTTAGGTCCTGCGGCTTTCTTT.

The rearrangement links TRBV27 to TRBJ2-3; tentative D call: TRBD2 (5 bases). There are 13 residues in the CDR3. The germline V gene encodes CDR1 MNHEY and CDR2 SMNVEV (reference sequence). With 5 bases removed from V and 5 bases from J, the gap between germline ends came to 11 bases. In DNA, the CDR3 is TGTGCCAGCAGTCCCCCCGCGGGAGATACGCAGTATTTT. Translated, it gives CASSPPAGDTQYF.

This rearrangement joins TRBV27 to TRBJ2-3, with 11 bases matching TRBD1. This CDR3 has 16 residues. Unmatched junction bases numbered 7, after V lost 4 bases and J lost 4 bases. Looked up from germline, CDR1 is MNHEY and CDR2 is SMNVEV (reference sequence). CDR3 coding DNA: TGTGCCAGCAGTTACACTCAGGGACAGGGGGCAGATACGCAGTATTTT. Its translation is CASSYTQGQGADTQYF.

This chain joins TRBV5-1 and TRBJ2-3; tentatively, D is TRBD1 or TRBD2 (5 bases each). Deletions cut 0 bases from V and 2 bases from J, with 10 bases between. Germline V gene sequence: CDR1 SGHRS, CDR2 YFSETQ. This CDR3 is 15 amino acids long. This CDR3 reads CASSLDGADTDTQYF. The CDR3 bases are TGCGCCAGCAGCTTGGACGGGGCGGACACAGATACGCAGTATTTT.

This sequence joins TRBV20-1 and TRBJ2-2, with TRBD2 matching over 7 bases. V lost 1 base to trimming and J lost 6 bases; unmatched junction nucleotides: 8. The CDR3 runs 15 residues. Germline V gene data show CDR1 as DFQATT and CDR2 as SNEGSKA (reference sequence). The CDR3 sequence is CSARGDVGLAGELFF. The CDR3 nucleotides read TGCAGTGCTAGAGGGGACGTCGGACTAGCCGGGGAGCTGTTTTTT.

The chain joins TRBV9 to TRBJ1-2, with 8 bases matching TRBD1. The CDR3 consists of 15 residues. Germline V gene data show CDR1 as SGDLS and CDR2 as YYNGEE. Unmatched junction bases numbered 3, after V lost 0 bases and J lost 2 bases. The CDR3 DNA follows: TGTGCCAGCAGCGTAGGGACAGGGCTGAACTATGGCTACACCTTC. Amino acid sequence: CASSVGTGLNYGYTF.

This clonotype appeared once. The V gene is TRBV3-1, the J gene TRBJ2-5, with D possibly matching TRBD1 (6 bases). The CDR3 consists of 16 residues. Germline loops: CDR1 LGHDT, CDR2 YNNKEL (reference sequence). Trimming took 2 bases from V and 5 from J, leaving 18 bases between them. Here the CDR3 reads CASSQRTAFLGETQYF. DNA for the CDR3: TGTGCCAGCAGCCAACGGACAGCCTTCCTGGGGGAGACCCAGTACTTC.

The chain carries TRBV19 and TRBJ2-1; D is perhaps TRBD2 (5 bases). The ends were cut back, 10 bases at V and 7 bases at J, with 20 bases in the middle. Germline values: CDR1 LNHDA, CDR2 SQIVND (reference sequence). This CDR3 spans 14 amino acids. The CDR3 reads CATNRRQSGNEQFF. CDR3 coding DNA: TGTGCCACCAACCGACGACAAAGCGGTAATGAGCAGTTCTTC.

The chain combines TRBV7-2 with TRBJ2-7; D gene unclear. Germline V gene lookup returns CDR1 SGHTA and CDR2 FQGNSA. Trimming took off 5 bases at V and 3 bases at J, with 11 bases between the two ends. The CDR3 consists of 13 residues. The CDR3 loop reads CASSPVMGYEQYF. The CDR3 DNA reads TGTGCCAGCAGCCCTGTTATGGGCTACGAGCAGTACTTC.

CDR3 loop: CASSLEGAQLGEQFF. CDR3 nucleotides: TGCGCCAGCAGCTTAGAGGGGGCCCAACTGGGTGAGCAGTTCTTC. The chain links TRBV5-1 to TRBJ2-1; 7 bases map to TRBD1. There are 15 residues in the CDR3. Trimming cost V 2 bases and J 9 bases; bases outside gene matches: 11. Germline V gene lookup returns CDR1 SGHRS and CDR2 YFSETQ.

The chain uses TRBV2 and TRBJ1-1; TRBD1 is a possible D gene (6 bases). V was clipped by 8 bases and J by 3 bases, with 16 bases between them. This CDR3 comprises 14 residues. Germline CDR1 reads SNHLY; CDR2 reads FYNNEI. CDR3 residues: CASRQGMLDTEAFF. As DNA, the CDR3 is TGTGCCAGCCGGCAGGGGATGCTAGACACTGAAGCTTTCTTT.

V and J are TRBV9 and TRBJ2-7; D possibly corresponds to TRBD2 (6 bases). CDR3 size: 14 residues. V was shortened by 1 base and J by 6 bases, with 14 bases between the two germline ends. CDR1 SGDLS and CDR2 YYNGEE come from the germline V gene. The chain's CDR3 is CASSVMGGPGEQYF. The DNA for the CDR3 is TGTGCCAGCAGCGTAATGGGGGGACCGGGCGAGCAGTACTTC. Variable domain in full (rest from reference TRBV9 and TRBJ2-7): DSGVTQTPKHLITATGQRVTLRCSPRSGDLSVYWYQQSLDQGLQFLIQYYNGEERAKGNILERFSAQQFPDLHSELNLSSLELGDSALYFCASSVMGGPGEQYFGPGTRLTVT.